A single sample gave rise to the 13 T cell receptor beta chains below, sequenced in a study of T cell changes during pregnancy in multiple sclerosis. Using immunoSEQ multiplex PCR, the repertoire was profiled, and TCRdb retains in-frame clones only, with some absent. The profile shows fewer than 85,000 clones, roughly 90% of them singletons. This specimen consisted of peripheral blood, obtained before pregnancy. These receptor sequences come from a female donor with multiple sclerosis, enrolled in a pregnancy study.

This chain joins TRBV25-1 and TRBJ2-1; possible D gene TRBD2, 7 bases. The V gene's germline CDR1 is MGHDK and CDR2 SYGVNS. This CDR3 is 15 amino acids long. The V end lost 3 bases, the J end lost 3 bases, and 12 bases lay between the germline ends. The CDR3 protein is CASSDHRDYYNEQFF. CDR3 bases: TGTGCCAGCAGTGACCACAGGGACTACTACAATGAGCAGTTCTTC.

CDR3 sequence reads: CASSQDWGSPLHF. CDR3 bases: TGCGCCAGCAGCCAAGATTGGGGCTCACCCCTCCACTTT. This rearrangement joins TRBV4-1 to TRBJ1-6, with D possibly being TRBD1 (5 bases). With 0 bases removed from V and 10 bases from J, the gap between germline ends came to 7 bases. The CDR3 extends over 13 amino acids. In germline, CDR1 is MGHRA, CDR2 YSYEKL.

CDR3 loop: CSVVLTGANQPQHF. The CDR3 region has the DNA TGCAGCGTTGTTCTAACAGGGGCCAATCAGCCCCAGCATTTT. The chain employs TRBV29-1 and TRBJ1-5; 7 nucleotides agree with TRBD1. Germline-derived CDR1 and CDR2 are SQVTM and ANQGSEA. V shed 4 bases and J 3 bases; nucleotides not matched to a gene: 6. The CDR3 has 14 amino acids.

CDR3 loop: CASSVSARGTQYF. CDR3 bases: TGTGCCAGCAGCGTTAGCGCTCGGGGGACCCAGTACTTC. V and J are TRBV11-3 and TRBJ2-5, with TRBD2 as a possible D gene (5 bases). This CDR3 is 13 amino acids long. Trimming took 5 bases from V and 7 from J, leaving 14 bases between them. In germline, CDR1 is SGHNT, CDR2 YENEEA.

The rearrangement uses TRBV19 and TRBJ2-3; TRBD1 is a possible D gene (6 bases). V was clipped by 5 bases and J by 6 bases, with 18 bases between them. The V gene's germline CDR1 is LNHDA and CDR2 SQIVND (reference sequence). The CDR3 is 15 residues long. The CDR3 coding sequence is TGTGCCAGTAGTCGCAGGGGAGCTAAGGGGGATACGCAGTATTTT. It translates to CASSRRGAKGDTQYF.

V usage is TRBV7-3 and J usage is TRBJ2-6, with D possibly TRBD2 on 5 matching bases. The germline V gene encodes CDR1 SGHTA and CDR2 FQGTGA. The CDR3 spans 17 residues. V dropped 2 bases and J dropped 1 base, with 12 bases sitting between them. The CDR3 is CASSLGLYLSGANVLTF. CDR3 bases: TGTGCCAGCAGCTTAGGACTCTACTTATCTGGGGCCAACGTCCTGACTTTC.

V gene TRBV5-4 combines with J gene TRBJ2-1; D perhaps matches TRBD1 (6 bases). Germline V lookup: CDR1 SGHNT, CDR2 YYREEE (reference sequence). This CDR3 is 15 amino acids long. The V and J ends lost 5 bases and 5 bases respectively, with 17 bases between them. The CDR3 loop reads CASSTAGQTNNEQFF. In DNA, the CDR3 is TGTGCCAGCAGTACAGCCGGACAGACAAACAATGAGCAGTTCTTC.

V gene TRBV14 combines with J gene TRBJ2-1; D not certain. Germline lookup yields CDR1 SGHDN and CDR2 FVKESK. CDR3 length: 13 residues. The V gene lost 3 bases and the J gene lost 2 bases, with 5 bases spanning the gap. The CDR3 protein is CASSHYTYNEQFF. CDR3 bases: TGTGCCAGCAGCCATTATACCTACAATGAGCAGTTCTTC.

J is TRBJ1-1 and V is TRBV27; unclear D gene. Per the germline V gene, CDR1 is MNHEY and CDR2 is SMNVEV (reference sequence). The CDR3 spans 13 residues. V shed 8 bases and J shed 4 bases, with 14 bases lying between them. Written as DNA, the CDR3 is TGTGCCAGCTTTTTTGACGCAGGCACTGAAGCTTTCTTT. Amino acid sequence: CASFFDAGTEAFF.

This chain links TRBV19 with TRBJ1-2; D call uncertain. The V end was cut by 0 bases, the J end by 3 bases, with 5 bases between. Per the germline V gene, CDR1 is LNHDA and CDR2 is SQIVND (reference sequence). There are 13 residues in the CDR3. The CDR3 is CASSIDLDYGYTF. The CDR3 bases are TGTGCCAGTAGTATAGATCTCGACTATGGCTACACCTTC.

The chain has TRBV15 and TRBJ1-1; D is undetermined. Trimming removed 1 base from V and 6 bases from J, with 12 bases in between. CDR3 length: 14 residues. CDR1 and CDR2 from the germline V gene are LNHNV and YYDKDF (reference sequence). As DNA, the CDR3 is TGTGCCACCAGCAGAGGGGAGGGTAGGGCTGAAGCTTTCTTT. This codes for CATSRGEGRAEAFF.

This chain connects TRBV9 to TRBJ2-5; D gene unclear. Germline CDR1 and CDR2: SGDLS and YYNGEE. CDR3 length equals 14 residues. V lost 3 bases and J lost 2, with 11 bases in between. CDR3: CASSGLGPQETQYF. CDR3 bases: TGTGCCAGCAGCGGCTTGGGCCCGCAAGAGACCCAGTACTTC.

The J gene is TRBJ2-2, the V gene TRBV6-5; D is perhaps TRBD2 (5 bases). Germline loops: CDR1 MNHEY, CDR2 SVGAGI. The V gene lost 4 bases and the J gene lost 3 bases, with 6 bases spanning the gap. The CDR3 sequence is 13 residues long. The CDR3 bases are TGTGCCAGCAGTTGGGGAGACACCGGGGAGCTGTTTTTT. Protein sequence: CASSWGDTGELFF.